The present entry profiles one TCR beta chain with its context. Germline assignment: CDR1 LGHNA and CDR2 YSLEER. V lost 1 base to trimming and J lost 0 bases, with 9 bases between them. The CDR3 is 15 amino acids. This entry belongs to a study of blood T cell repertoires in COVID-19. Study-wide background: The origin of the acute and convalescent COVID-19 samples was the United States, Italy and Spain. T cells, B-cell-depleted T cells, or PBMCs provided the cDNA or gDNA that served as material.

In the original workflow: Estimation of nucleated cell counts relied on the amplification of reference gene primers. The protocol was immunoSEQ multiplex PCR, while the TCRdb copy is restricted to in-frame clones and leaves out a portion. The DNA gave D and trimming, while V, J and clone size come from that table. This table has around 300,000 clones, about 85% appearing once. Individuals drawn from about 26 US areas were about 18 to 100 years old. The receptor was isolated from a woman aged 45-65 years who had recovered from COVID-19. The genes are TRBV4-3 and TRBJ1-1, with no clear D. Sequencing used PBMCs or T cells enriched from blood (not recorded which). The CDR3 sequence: CASSQGLGMNTEAFF. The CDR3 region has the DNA TGCGCCAGCAGCCAAGGACTGGGTATGAACACTGAAGCTTTCTTT.